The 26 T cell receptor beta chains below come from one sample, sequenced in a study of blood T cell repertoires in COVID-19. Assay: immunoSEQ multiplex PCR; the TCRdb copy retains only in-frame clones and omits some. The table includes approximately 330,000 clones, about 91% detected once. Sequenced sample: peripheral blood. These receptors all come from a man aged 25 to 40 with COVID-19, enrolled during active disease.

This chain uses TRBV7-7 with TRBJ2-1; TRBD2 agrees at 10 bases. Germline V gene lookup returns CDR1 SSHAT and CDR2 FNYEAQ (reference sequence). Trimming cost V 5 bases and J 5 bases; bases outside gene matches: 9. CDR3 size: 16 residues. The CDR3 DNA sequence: TGTGCCAGCAGCCGCCGGGTTAGCGGGGGGAACAATGAGCAGTTCTTC. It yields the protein CASSRRVSGGNNEQFF.

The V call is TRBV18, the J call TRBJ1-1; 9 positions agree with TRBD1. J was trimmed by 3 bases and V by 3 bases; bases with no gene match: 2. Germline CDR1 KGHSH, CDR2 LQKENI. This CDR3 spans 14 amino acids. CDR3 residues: CASSPGQGHTEAFF. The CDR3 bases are TGTGCCAGCTCACCGGGACAGGGACACACTGAAGCTTTCTTT.

CDR3 amino acids: CSAGDIYGYTF. The CDR3 bases are TGCAGTGCCGGGGACATCTATGGCTACACCTTC. This chain connects TRBV20-1 to TRBJ1-2; the D gene is possibly TRBD1 (6 bases). CDR3 length: 11 amino acids. The germline CDR1 and CDR2 sequences are DFQATT and SNEGSKA (reference sequence). Trimming pared 6 bases from V and 4 bases from J, leaving 9 bases between.

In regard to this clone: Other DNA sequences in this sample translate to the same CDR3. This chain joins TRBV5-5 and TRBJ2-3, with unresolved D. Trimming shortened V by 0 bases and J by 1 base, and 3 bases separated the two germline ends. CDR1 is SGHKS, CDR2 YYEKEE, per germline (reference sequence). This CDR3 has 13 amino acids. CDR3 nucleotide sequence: TGTGCCAGCAGCTTGGTCGGCACAGATACGCAGTATTTT. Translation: CASSLVGTDTQYF.

The CDR3 DNA reads TGTGCCAGCAGCTCCCTACAGGGGACGGACACTGAAGCTTTCTTT. It codes for CASSSLQGTDTEAFF. The chain is built from TRBV7-9 and TRBJ1-1; 7 positions match TRBD1. With V trimmed by 4 bases and J by 3 bases, 8 bases remained unmatched. CDR1 is SEHNR and CDR2 is FQNEAQ in the germline V gene (reference sequence). This CDR3 contains 15 residues.

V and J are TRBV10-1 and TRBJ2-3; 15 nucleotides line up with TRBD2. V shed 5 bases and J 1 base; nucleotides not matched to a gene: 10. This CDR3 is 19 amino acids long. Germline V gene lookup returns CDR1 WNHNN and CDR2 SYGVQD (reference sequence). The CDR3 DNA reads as TGCGCCAGCAGTCCCGACCCGGGACTAGCGGGGGGCCGCACAGATACGCAGTATTTT. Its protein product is CASSPDPGLAGGRTDTQYF.

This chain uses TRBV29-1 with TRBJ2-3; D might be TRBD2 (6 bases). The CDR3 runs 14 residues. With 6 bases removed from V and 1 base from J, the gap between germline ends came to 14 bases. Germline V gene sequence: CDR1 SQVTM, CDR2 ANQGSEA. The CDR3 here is CSVAGTLGTDTQYF. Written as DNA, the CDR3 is TGCAGCGTAGCCGGGACTCTTGGCACAGATACGCAGTATTTT.

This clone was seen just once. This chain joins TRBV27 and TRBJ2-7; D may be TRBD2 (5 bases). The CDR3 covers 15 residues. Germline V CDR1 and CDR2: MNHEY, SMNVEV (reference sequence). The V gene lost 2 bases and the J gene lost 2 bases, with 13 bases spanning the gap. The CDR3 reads CASSLGTGITYEQYF. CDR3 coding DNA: TGTGCCAGCAGTTTAGGAACCGGGATCACCTACGAGCAGTACTTC.

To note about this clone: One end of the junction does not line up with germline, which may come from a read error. The CDR3 DNA is TGTGCCAGCAGTTACTCGGTGACTAGCGGGGGACATCACTACGATCAGTACTTC. It encodes CASSYSVTSGGHHYDQYF. The V and J genes are TRBV6-2 or TRBV6-3 and TRBJ2-7; 12 nucleotides line up with TRBD2. From germline, CDR1 is MNHEY and CDR2 SVGEGT. This CDR3 has 18 residues.

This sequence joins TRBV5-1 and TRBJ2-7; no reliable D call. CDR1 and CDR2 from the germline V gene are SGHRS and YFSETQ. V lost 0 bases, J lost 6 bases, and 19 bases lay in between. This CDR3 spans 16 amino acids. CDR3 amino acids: CASSLARRQEGTEQYF. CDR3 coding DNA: TGCGCCAGCAGCTTGGCTCGGCGTCAGGAAGGTACCGAGCAGTACTTC.

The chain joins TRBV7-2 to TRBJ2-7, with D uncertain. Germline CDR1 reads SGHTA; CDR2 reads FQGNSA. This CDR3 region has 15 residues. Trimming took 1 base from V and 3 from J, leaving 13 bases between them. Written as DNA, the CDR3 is TGTGCCAGCAGCTTAGGTTCAGGAATCTACTACGAGCAGTACTTC. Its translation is CASSLGSGIYYEQYF.

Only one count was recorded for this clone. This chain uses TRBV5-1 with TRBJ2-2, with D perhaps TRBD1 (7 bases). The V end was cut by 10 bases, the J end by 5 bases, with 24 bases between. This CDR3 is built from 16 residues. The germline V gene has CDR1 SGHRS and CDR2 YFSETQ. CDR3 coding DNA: TGCGCCGGCGCCCCAGGGGGGACAGTCTCAACCGGGGAGCTGTTTTTT. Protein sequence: CAGAPGGTVSTGELFF.

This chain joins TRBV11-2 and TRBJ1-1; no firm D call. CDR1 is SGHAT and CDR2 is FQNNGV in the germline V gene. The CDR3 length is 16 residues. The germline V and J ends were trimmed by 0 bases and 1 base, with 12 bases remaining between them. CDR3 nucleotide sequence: TGTGCCAGCAGCTTAGACGGGGTGCCGCCGAACACTGAAGCTTTCTTT. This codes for CASSLDGVPPNTEAFF.

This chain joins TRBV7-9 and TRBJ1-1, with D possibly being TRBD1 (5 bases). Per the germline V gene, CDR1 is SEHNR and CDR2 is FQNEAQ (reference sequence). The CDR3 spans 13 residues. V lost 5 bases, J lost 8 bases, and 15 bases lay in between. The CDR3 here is CASSAGDAGEAFF. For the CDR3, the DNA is TGTGCCAGCAGCGCCGGAGATGCAGGGGAAGCTTTCTTT.

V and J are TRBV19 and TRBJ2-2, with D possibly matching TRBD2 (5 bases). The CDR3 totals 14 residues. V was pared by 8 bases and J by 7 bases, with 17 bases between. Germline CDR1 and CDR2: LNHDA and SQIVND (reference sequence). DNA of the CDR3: TGTGCCAGTTCGAGCTCTCGGGATTTCGGGGAGCTGTTTTTT. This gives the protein CASSSSRDFGELFF.

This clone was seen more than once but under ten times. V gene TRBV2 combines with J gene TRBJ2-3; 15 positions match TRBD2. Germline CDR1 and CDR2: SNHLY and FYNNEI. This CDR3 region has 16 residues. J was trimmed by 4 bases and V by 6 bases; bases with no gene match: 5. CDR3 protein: CASRGTSGRIPDTQYF. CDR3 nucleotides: TGTGCCAGCAGAGGGACTAGCGGGAGGATCCCAGATACGCAGTATTTT.

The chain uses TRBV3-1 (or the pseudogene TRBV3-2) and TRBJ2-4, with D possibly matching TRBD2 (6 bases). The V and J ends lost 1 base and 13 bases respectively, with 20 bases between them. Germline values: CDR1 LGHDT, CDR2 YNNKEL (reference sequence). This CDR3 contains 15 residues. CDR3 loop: CASSQAHPTSFLQYF. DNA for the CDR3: TGTGCCAGCAGCCAAGCTCATCCGACTAGTTTCCTCCAGTACTTC.

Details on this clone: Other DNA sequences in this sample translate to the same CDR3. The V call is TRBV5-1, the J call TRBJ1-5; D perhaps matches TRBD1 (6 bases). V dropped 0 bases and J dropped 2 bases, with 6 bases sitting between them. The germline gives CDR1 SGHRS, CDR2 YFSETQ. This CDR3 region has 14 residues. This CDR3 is CASSLGTGNQPQHF. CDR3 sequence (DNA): TGCGCCAGCAGCTTGGGGACAGGCAATCAGCCCCAGCATTTT.

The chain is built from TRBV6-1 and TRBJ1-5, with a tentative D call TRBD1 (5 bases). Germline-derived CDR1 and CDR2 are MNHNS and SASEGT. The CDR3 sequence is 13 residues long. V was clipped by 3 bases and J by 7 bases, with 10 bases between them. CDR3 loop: CASSDLGQQPQHF. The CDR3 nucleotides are TGTGCCAGCAGTGATCTGGGGCAGCAGCCCCAGCATTTT.

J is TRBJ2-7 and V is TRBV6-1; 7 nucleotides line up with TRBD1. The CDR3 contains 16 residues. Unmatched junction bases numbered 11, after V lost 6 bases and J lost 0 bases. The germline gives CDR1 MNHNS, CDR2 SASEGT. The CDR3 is CASREPGQAHSYEQYF. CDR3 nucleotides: TGTGCCAGCAGGGAACCAGGACAGGCCCACTCCTACGAGCAGTACTTC.

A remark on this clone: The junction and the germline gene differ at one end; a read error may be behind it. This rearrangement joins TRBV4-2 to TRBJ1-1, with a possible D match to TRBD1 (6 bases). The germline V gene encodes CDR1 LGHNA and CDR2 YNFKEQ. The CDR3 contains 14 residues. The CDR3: CVSSQDPGGLGAFF. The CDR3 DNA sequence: TGTGTCAGCAGCCAAGATCCGGGGGGGCTCGGAGCTTTCTTT.

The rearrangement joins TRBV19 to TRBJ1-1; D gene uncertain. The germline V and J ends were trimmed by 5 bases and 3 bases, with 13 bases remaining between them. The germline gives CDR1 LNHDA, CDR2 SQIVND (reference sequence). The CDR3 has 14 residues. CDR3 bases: TGTGCCAGTAGTGACCCAGAGGACTACACTGAAGCTTTCTTT. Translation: CASSDPEDYTEAFF.

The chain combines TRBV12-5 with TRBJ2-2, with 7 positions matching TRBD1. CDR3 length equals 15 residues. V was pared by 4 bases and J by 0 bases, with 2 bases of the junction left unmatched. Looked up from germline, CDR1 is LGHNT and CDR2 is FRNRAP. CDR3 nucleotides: TGTGCTAGTGGTTCGGGACAGTCGAACACCGGGGAGCTGTTTTTT. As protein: CASGSGQSNTGELFF.

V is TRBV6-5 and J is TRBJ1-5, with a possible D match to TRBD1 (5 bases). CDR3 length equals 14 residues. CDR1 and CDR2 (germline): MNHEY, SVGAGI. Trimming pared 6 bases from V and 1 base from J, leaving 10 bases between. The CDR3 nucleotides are TGTGCCAGCAGACGGGGGACGAGCAATCAGCCCCAGCATTTT. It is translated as CASRRGTSNQPQHF.

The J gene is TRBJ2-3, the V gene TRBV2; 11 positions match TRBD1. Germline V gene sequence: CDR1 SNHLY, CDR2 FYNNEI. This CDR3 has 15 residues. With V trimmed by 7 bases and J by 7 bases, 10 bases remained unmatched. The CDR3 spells CASIRDRGAPHTQYF. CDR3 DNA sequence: TGTGCCAGCATTCGGGACAGGGGGGCCCCCCATACGCAGTATTTT. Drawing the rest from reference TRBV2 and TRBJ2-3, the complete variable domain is EPEVTQTPSHQVTQMGQEVILRCVPISNHLYFYWYRQILGQKVEFLVSFYNNEISEKSEIFDDQFSVERPDGSNFTLKIRSTKLEDSAMYFCASIRDRGAPHTQYFGPGTRLTVL.

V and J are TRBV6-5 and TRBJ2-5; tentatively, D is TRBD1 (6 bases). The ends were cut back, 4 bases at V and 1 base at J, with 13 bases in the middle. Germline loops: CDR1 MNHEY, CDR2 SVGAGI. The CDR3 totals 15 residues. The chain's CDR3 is CASSSQGTPQETQYF. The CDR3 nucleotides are TGTGCCAGCAGTTCACAGGGAACGCCCCAAGAGACCCAGTACTTC.